The 17 T cell receptor beta chains below were found in one sample sequenced in a study of shared clonotypes between healthy human individuals. Profiled with immunoSEQ multiplex PCR; TCRdb holds only in-frame clones, not every one. The table records around 2,000,000 clones, roughly 94% of them present only once. Sequencing was carried out using naive CD4+ T cells sorted from blood. Indicated subset: CD45RA+ positively selected. The source of these receptors is a man between 18 and 29 years old in good health.

The V and J genes are TRBV5-6 and TRBJ2-3; no reliable D call. Trimming removed 1 base from V and 5 bases from J, with 8 bases in between. This CDR3 comprises 13 residues. Germline-derived CDR1 and CDR2 are SGHDT and YYEEEE. CDR3 protein: CASSLYGLDTQYF. CDR3 DNA: TGTGCCAGCAGCTTGTATGGGTTAGATACGCAGTATTTT.

The chain recombines TRBV4-3 with TRBJ2-7, with 7 positions matching TRBD1. The V segment lost 0 bases and the J segment 1 base; nucleotides outside the gene matches: 3. This CDR3 has 15 residues. The V gene's germline CDR1 is LGHNA and CDR2 YSLEER. The CDR3 reads CASSQEDRPSYEQYF. The CDR3 DNA reads TGCGCCAGCAGCCAAGAGGACAGGCCATCCTACGAGCAGTACTTC.

This clone was counted at least ten times. The sample carries other DNA sequences with the same CDR3. CDR3 sequence: CASSLARAPGVNSPLHF. CDR3 DNA sequence: TGCGCCAGCAGCTTGGCAAGGGCCCCCGGAGTTAATTCACCCCTCCACTTT. The rearrangement links TRBV5-1 to TRBJ1-6; no reliable D call. The germline V and J ends were trimmed by 0 bases and 6 bases, with 16 bases remaining between them. CDR3 length: 17 residues. CDR1 is SGHRS and CDR2 is YFSETQ in the germline V gene.

V usage is TRBV29-1 and J usage is TRBJ1-2; no clear D gene. The CDR3 has 15 amino acids. Trimming removed 5 bases from V and 3 bases from J, with 19 bases in between. Germline V gene lookup returns CDR1 SQVTM and CDR2 ANQGSEA. This CDR3 is CSVKSPGSTYYGYTF. For the CDR3, the DNA is TGCAGCGTTAAATCCCCGGGAAGCACTTACTATGGCTACACCTTC.

This clone has only one observation. The chain recombines TRBV27 with TRBJ1-6; D possibly corresponds to TRBD1 (6 bases). The CDR3 runs 15 residues. With 7 bases removed from V and 1 base from J, the gap between germline ends came to 11 bases. Germline V lookup: CDR1 MNHEY, CDR2 SMNVEV (reference sequence). The chain's CDR3 is CASTLRGSYNSPLHF. DNA for the CDR3: TGTGCCAGCACACTAAGGGGGTCCTATAATTCACCCCTCCACTTT.

The chain links TRBV30 to TRBJ2-5; 8 bases are shared with TRBD2. The V gene end was trimmed by 5 bases and the J gene end by 5 bases; junction bases not matched to a gene: 10. Germline V gene sequence: CDR1 GTSNPN, CDR2 SVGIG (reference sequence). The CDR3 length is 14 residues. In DNA form, the CDR3 reads TGTGCCTGGGGGGAAGCGGGAGAGGCGGAGACCCAGTACTTC. It translates to CAWGEAGEAETQYF.

J is TRBJ2-7 and V is TRBV5-1; TRBD2 might be the D (6 bases). V was shortened by 0 bases and J by 5 bases, with 12 bases between the two germline ends. The CDR3 is 14 residues long. Germline CDR1 reads SGHRS; CDR2 reads YFSETQ. CDR3 protein: CASSLAGGADEQYF. CDR3 in DNA: TGCGCCAGCAGCTTGGCCGGCGGGGCGGACGAGCAGTACTTC.

In the case of this clone: Other DNA variants within this sample encode the same CDR3. The chain has TRBV7-2 and TRBJ1-6; the D is unclear. V was cut by 3 bases and J by 6 bases, with 9 bases left in between. CDR3 length: 14 amino acids. The germline V gene has CDR1 SGHTA and CDR2 FQGNSA. CDR3 in amino acids: CASSFESVNSPLHF. DNA of the CDR3: TGTGCCAGCAGCTTCGAATCCGTTAATTCACCCCTCCACTTT. The variable domain in full, with the rest retrieved from reference TRBV7-2 and TRBJ1-6, is GAGVSQSPSNKVTEKGKDVELRCDPISGHTALYWYRQSLGQGLEFLIYFQGNSAPDKSGLPSDRFSAERTGGSVSTLTIQRTQQEDSAVYLCASSFESVNSPLHFGNGTRLTVT.

The chain recombines TRBV19 with TRBJ1-1, with 9 nucleotides matching TRBD1. With 3 bases clipped from V and 6 bases from J, the junction kept 17 bases outside the gene matches. The CDR3 sequence is 18 residues long. CDR1 is LNHDA, CDR2 SQIVND, per germline (reference sequence). CDR3 DNA sequence: TGTGCCAGTAGTATTCGTCAGGGACAGGGTTACTCGGACCCTGAAGCTTTCTTT. Translated, it gives CASSIRQGQGYSDPEAFF.

J is TRBJ2-7 and V is TRBV15; 9 nucleotides agree with TRBD1. Trimming removed 0 bases from V and 5 bases from J; junction bases left unmatched: 8. The germline gives CDR1 LNHNV, CDR2 YYDKDF (reference sequence). The CDR3 has 16 residues. The CDR3 is CATSRDRGTGSDEQYF. CDR3 DNA sequence: TGTGCCACCAGCAGAGATCGTGGGACAGGGTCTGACGAGCAGTACTTC.

In its sample, this clone was seen once. This chain uses TRBV9 with TRBJ1-3; 9 bases align to TRBD1. This CDR3 region has 16 residues. Trimming took 4 bases from V and 0 from J; bases not matched to a gene: 5. The germline V gene encodes CDR1 SGDLS and CDR2 YYNGEE. CDR3 sequence reads: CASSPRQGVSGNTIYF. In nucleotides, the CDR3 is TGTGCCAGCAGCCCCCGACAGGGGGTCTCTGGAAACACCATATATTTT.

The chain uses TRBV5-1 and TRBJ2-3; TRBD2 is a possible D gene (7 bases). Germline-derived CDR1 and CDR2 are SGHRS and YFSETQ. V was shortened by 5 bases and J by 2 bases, with 15 bases between the two germline ends. The CDR3 spans 15 residues. DNA of the CDR3: TGCGCCAGCAGGAGGGCGGGGGCCAACACAGATACGCAGTATTTT. This translates into CASRRAGANTDTQYF.

This clone was seen once. The rearrangement joins TRBV9 to TRBJ1-3, with D perhaps TRBD1 (5 bases). Per germline, CDR1 SGDLS and CDR2 YYNGEE. The CDR3 is 14 residues long. V lost 3 bases and J lost 2, with 9 bases in between. CDR3 protein: CASSAGPPGNTIYF. In DNA form, the CDR3 reads TGTGCCAGCAGCGCGGGGCCACCTGGAAACACCATATATTTT.

About this clone itself: The sample holds other DNA sequences that translate to the same CDR3. The chain has TRBV29-1 and TRBJ2-1, with unresolved D. The germline V gene encodes CDR1 SQVTM and CDR2 ANQGSEA. The CDR3 has 13 amino acids. Trimming left V 4 bases short and J 0 bases short, with 7 bases between. The CDR3 spells CSVGGSSYNEQFF. Here the CDR3 DNA reads TGCAGCGTTGGGGGTAGCTCCTACAATGAGCAGTTCTTC.

V usage is TRBV7-9 and J usage is TRBJ2-7; D perhaps matches TRBD2 (5 bases). From germline, CDR1 is SEHNR and CDR2 FQNEAQ (reference sequence). Trimming took off 4 bases at V and 3 bases at J, with 7 bases between the two ends. The length of the CDR3 is 12 residues. The CDR3 nucleotides are TGTGCCAGCAGCTCCGGGGTCTACGAGCAGTACTTC. It specifies CASSSGVYEQYF.

On this clone: An end of the junction differs from the germline gene, which may be a read error. CDR3 amino acids: CASSYSRTGSNCF. The CDR3 bases are TGTGCCAGCAGTTACTCGAGGACAGGCTCGAATTGCTTC. The chain recombines TRBV6-5 with TRBJ2-7; 7 bases match TRBD1. This CDR3 has 13 residues. Germline CDR1 and CDR2: MNHEY and SVGAGI.

This clone has just one count. V usage is TRBV18 and J usage is TRBJ2-5; D is ambiguous. V lost 8 bases and J 5 bases, leaving 6 bases between the germline ends. The CDR3 totals 10 residues. Looked up from germline, CDR1 is KGHSH and CDR2 is LQKENI. The CDR3 spells CASGPETQYF. The CDR3 coding sequence is TGTGCCAGCGGCCCGGAGACCCAGTACTTC.